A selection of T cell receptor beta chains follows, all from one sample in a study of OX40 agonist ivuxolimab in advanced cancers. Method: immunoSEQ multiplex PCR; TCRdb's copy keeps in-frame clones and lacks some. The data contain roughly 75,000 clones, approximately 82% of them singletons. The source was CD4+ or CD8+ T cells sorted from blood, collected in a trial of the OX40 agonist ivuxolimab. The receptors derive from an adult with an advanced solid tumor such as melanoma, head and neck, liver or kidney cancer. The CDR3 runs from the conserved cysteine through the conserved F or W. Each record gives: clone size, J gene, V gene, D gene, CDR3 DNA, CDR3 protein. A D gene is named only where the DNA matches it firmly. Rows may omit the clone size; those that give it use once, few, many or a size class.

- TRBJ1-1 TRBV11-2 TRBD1 TGTGCCAGCAGCACCATAAAGGGGGCAGGGGCTGCGGCTTTCTTT CASSTIKGAGAAAFF
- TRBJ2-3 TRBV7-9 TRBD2 TGTGCCAGCAGCTTTGGGACTAGCGGGCCCACAGATACGCAGTATTTT CASSFGTSGPTDTQYF
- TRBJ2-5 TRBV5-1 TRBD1 TGCGCCAGCAGCATGGCTGGGACAGGGGTCGGCCAAGTGGAGACCCAGTACTTC CASSMAGTGVGQVETQYF
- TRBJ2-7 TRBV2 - TGTGCCTCCCAATGGGCCAGGGGAGACGAGCAGTACTTC CASQWARGDEQYF
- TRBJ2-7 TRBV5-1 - TGCGCCAGCAGCTTGGGTACAAGGGACAACGAGCAGTACTTC CASSLGTRDNEQYF
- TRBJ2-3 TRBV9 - TGTGCCAGCAGCGTAGTTGGAGGGGGGAGGGATACGCAGTATTTT CASSVVGGGRDTQYF
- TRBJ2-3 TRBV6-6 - TGTGCCAGCGGGGCAGGCGGGGCAGATACGCAGTATTTT CASGAGGADTQYF
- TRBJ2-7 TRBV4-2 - TGTGCCAGCAGCCAAGATTTCCAGGTTTCCTACGAGCAGTACTTC CASSQDFQVSYEQYF
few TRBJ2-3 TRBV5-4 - TGTGCCAGCAGCGACCCGACAGGAGGAGATACGCAGTATTTT CASSDPTGGDTQYF
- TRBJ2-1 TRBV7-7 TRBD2 TGTGCCAGCAGCGCAGGGACTAGCCATGAGCAGTTCTTC CASSAGTSHEQFF
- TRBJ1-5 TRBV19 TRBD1 TGTGCCAGTAGGACGGGACAGCCCAATCAGCCCCAGCATTTT CASRTGQPNQPQHF
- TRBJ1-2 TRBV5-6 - TGTGCCAGCAGCTTGCGGGGGCACTATGGCTACACCTTC CASSLRGHYGYTF
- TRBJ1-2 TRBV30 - TGTGCCTGGAGTGGTTTGGTACAGGTCTATGGCTACACCTTC CAWSGLVQVYGYTF
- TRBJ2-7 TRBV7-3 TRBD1 TGTGCCAGCAGCTTAACGGGACAGGGTTCCGAGCAGTACTTC CASSLTGQGSEQYF
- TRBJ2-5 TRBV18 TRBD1 TGTGCCAGCTCACGGACAGGGCCCCAAGAGACCCAGTACTTC CASSRTGPQETQYF
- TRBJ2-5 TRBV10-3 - TGTGCCATCAGTGAGTCTTCAGGTTGGGCCTTCCAAGAGACCCAGTACTTC CAISESSGWAFQETQYF
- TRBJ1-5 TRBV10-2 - TGCGCCAGCAGTGAGTCGGGGAGGGCTAGCAATCAGCCCCAGCATTTT CASSESGRASNQPQHF
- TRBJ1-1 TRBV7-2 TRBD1 TGTGCCAGCAGTTTAGACCCACAGGGGACTGAAGCTTTCTTT CASSLDPQGTEAFF
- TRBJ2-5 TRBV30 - TGTGCCTGGAGTGTATCCGGGAACCAAGAGACCCAGTACTTC CAWSVSGNQETQYF